The T cell receptor beta chain described here comes from a study of cytotoxic CD8 clonotypes in ibrutinib-treated CLL. The wider study: Outcomes included roughly 24 partial and 2 complete responses; after median around 65 months, approximately 15 stayed remitted and roughly 12 progressed.

Losses at the gene ends were 0 bases for V and 9 bases for J; bases not matched to a gene: 6. The CDR3 loop spans 16 amino acids. The germline CDR1 and CDR2 sequences are SGHTA and FQGNSA. The study's findings and limits: Public clonotypes showed up rarely, and on treatment they shrank or held steady. In comparison with age-matched healthy donors, baseline clonality was higher and tracked circulating CD8+ T-cell counts.

Note on this clone: Its antigen is undetermined.

Sequenced by immunoSEQ multiplex PCR; TCRdb stores in-frame clones only, minus some. The repertoire has some 130,000 clones, approximately 85% of them found once; the top ten carry around 2.1%. This TCR came from a human donor with chronic lymphocytic leukemia. Sequenced material: PBMCs, taken after 24 months of ibrutinib treatment. V usage is TRBV7-2 and J usage is TRBJ2-1; 12 bases line up with TRBD2. CDR3: CASSLAELAGGGEQFF. DNA of the CDR3: TGTGCCAGCAGCTTAGCGGAACTAGCGGGGGGAGGTGAGCAGTTCTTC.